Presented here are 26 T cell receptor beta chains from one specimen sequenced in a study of blood T cell repertoires in COVID-19. Using immunoSEQ multiplex PCR, the repertoire was profiled, and TCRdb retains in-frame clones only, with some absent. In the table there are 200,000 to 250,000 clones, 86% of which are singletons. The material sequenced was peripheral blood. These receptors were obtained from a man aged 25 to 40 who had recovered from COVID-19.

The chain uses TRBV15 and TRBJ2-7, with 9 bases aligning to TRBD1. The CDR3 contains 12 residues. Per germline, CDR1 LNHNV and CDR2 YYDKDF (reference sequence). V gave up 9 bases and J gave up 5 bases; unmatched junction bases: 5. The CDR3 protein is CATWDRVNEQYF. CDR3 nucleotide sequence: TGTGCCACGTGGGACAGGGTAAACGAGCAGTACTTC.

This chain connects TRBV4-1 to TRBJ1-4; weak D call: TRBD1 (5 bases). The CDR3 is 15 residues long. Germline V gene lookup returns CDR1 MGHRA and CDR2 YSYEKL. V was trimmed by 5 bases and J by 7 bases, leaving 17 bases between them. CDR3 loop: CASSTPGGSGEKLFF. The CDR3 DNA reads TGCGCCAGCAGCACCCCCGGGGGGAGCGGTGAAAAACTGTTTTTT.

The chain is built from TRBV18 and TRBJ2-5, with a tentative D call TRBD1 (6 bases). CDR3 length equals 13 residues. V lost 5 bases to trimming and J lost 2 bases, with 9 bases between them. CDR1 and CDR2 (germline): KGHSH, LQKENI. The CDR3 DNA is TGTGCCAGCTCAACAGGGACACAAGAGACCCAGTACTTC. This codes for CASSTGTQETQYF.

The chain recombines TRBV7-2 with TRBJ1-1; no firm D call. CDR1 is SGHTA and CDR2 is FQGNSA in the germline V gene. V was cut by 6 bases and J by 6 bases, with 14 bases left in between. This CDR3 is 13 amino acids long. CDR3 DNA: TGTGCCAGCAGTCCATTGGAGGGAGCTGAAGCTTTCTTT. Protein: CASSPLEGAEAFF. The whole variable domain, remainder taken from reference TRBV7-2 and TRBJ1-1, is GAGVSQSPSNKVTEKGKDVELRCDPISGHTALYWYRQSLGQGLEFLIYFQGNSAPDKSGLPSDRFSAERTGGSVSTLTIQRTQQEDSAVYLCASSPLEGAEAFFGQGTRLTVV.

The J gene is TRBJ1-2, the V gene TRBV7-2; D is uncertain. The CDR3 contains 15 residues. Looked up from germline, CDR1 is SGHTA and CDR2 is FQGNSA. V lost 1 base and J 1 base, leaving 10 bases between the germline ends. Written as DNA, the CDR3 is TGTGCCAGCAGCTTAGTGCCTCTACTTAACTATGGCTACACCTTC. As protein: CASSLVPLLNYGYTF. The full variable domain, completed using reference TRBV7-2 and TRBJ1-2, is GAGVSQSPSNKVTEKGKDVELRCDPISGHTALYWYRQSLGQGLEFLIYFQGNSAPDKSGLPSDRFSAERTGGSVSTLTIQRTQQEDSAVYLCASSLVPLLNYGYTFGSGTRLTVV.

This chain connects TRBV7-9 to TRBJ2-3; 11 bases map to TRBD2. This CDR3 region has 16 residues. Germline trimming cut 5 bases from V and 2 bases from J; bases unmatched to any gene: 6. CDR1 is SEHNR, CDR2 FQNEAQ, per germline (reference sequence). CDR3 sequence (DNA): TGTGCCAGCAGCCGAGGGACTAGCGGCTACACAGATACGCAGTATTTT. Translating gives CASSRGTSGYTDTQYF. The variable domain in full, completed from reference TRBV7-9 and TRBJ2-3, reads DTGVSQNPRHKITKRGQNVTFRCDPISEHNRLYWYRQTLGQGPEFLTYFQNEAQLEKSRLLSDRFSAERPKGSFSTLEIQRTEQGDSAMYLCASSRGTSGYTDTQYFGPGTRLTVL.

The genes are TRBV7-8 and TRBJ2-7, with 7 bases fitting TRBD1. CDR1 is SGHVS, CDR2 FQNEAQ, per germline. CDR3 length: 14 residues. The V gene end was trimmed by 6 bases and the J gene end by 3 bases; junction bases not matched to a gene: 8. CDR3 residues: CASRARDRLYEQYF. The DNA of the CDR3 is TGTGCCAGCAGAGCCCGGGACAGACTCTACGAGCAGTACTTC.

The chain employs TRBV7-2 and TRBJ2-5; 7 nucleotides line up with TRBD2. Germline V gene data show CDR1 as SGHTA and CDR2 as FQGNSA. Losses at the gene ends were 8 bases for V and 1 base for J; bases not matched to a gene: 1. This CDR3 contains 12 residues. The CDR3 sequence: CASSSGQETQYF. In nucleotides, the CDR3 is TGTGCCAGCTCTAGCGGCCAAGAGACCCAGTACTTC. The entire variable domain, with the rest obtained from reference TRBV7-2 and TRBJ2-5, is as follows: GAGVSQSPSNKVTEKGKDVELRCDPISGHTALYWYRQSLGQGLEFLIYFQGNSAPDKSGLPSDRFSAERTGGSVSTLTIQRTQQEDSAVYLCASSSGQETQYFGPGTRLLVL.

The chain combines TRBV7-6 with TRBJ1-5; no clear D gene. Trimming removed 1 base at V and 0 bases at J, with 10 bases between. The CDR3 has 16 residues. CDR1 and CDR2 from the germline V gene are SGHVS and FNYEAQ. The CDR3 reads CASSLGEGGSNQPQHF. In DNA form, the CDR3 reads TGTGCCAGCAGCTTAGGGGAGGGCGGTAGCAATCAGCCCCAGCATTTT.

V usage is TRBV28 and J usage is TRBJ1-1; D gene ambiguous. V was cut by 1 base and J by 1 base, with 4 bases left in between. Germline V gene sequence: CDR1 MDHEN, CDR2 SYDVKM. The CDR3 spans 13 residues. CDR3 sequence reads: CASSLYGNTEAFF. In nucleotides, the CDR3 is TGTGCCAGCAGTTTATACGGGAACACTGAAGCTTTCTTT.

DNA of the CDR3: TGCGCCAGCAGCCAGACAGGGGGACAGGGAGTTTTTGAAGCTTTCTTT. This encodes CASSQTGGQGVFEAFF. The J gene is TRBJ1-1, the V gene TRBV4-1, with 9 bases identical to TRBD1. J lost 7 bases, V lost 3 bases, and 12 bases had no gene match. Germline V gene data show CDR1 as MGHRA and CDR2 as YSYEKL. The CDR3 runs to 16 residues.

V and J are TRBV7-2 and TRBJ2-7; 9 positions agree with TRBD1. CDR1 and CDR2 from the germline V gene are SGHTA and FQGNSA. The CDR3 contains 14 residues. The junction had 10 bases not matched to a gene; V was cut back by 6 bases and J by 7 bases. Written as DNA, the CDR3 is TGTGCCAGCAGTCTACAGGGGGCCGTGGGGGAGCAGTACTTC. It encodes CASSLQGAVGEQYF.

V and J are TRBV19 and TRBJ1-6; no reliable D call. The CDR3 runs to 16 residues. V was trimmed by 7 bases and J by 0 bases, leaving 13 bases between them. In germline, CDR1 is LNHDA, CDR2 SQIVND (reference sequence). CDR3 in DNA: TGTGCCAGTACGGGTCAACGGGGCTCCTATAATTCACCCCTCCACTTT. Translating gives CASTGQRGSYNSPLHF.

The CDR3 loop reads CASSFTSRTTSTDTQYF. In DNA, the CDR3 is TGTGCCAGCAGTTTTACTTCCAGGACTACTAGCACAGATACGCAGTATTTT. The chain couples TRBV11-2 to TRBJ2-3, with D perhaps TRBD2 (6 bases). CDR3 length equals 17 residues. CDR1 and CDR2 from the germline V gene are SGHAT and FQNNGV. V dropped 6 bases and J dropped 0 bases, with 19 bases sitting between them. Variable domain in full (rest from reference TRBV11-2 and TRBJ2-3): EAGVAQSPRYKIIEKRQSVAFWCNPISGHATLYWYQQILGQGPKLLIQFQNNGVVDDSQLPKDRFSAERLKGVDSTLKIQPAKLEDSAVYLCASSFTSRTTSTDTQYFGPGTRLTVL.

The V gene is TRBV30, the J gene TRBJ1-2, with D possibly matching TRBD1 (6 bases). Germline loops: CDR1 GTSNPN, CDR2 SVGIG (reference sequence). CDR3 length: 12 amino acids. V was pared by 4 bases and J by 8 bases, with 14 bases between. CDR3 nucleotides: TGTGCCTGGACAGGGGCAGGGAGAGGCTACACCTTC. Amino acid sequence: CAWTGAGRGYTF.

This clone has just one count. The rearrangement joins TRBV3-1 (or the pseudogene TRBV3-2) to TRBJ1-1; a weak D match, TRBD1 (5 bases). This CDR3 is built from 15 residues. Germline assignment: CDR1 LGHDT and CDR2 YNNKEL (reference sequence). With 4 bases removed from V and 5 bases from J, the gap between germline ends came to 17 bases. DNA of the CDR3: TGTGCCAGCAGCCGAAGAGGGGCAGGGAGGACTGAAGCTTTCTTT. This translates into CASSRRGAGRTEAFF.

The V gene is TRBV13, the J gene TRBJ1-4; D call uncertain. In germline, CDR1 is PRHDT, CDR2 FYEKMQ (reference sequence). V gave up 3 bases and J gave up 0 bases, with 8 bases separating them. This CDR3 region has 15 residues. The CDR3 coding sequence is TGTGCCAGCAGCTTGTCCCCCTCAACTAATGAAAAACTGTTTTTT. Its protein product is CASSLSPSTNEKLFF.

This clone has only one observation. The chain has TRBV6-5 and TRBJ1-6, with 7 bases that match TRBD1. The CDR3 loop spans 16 amino acids. CDR1 is MNHEY and CDR2 is SVGAGI in the germline V gene. The trim removed 3 bases at V and 5 bases at J, leaving 7 bases unmatched. The CDR3 reads CASSYTQGVNNSPLHF. CDR3 nucleotide sequence: TGTGCCAGCAGTTATACGCAGGGGGTAAATAATTCACCCCTCCACTTT.

The genes are TRBV3-1 (or the pseudogene TRBV3-2) and TRBJ1-1; 7 nucleotides agree with TRBD1. V shed 3 bases and J 3 bases; nucleotides not matched to a gene: 4. The CDR3 is 14 amino acids. Per the germline V gene, CDR1 is LGHDT and CDR2 is YNNKEL (reference sequence). Here the CDR3 DNA reads TGTGCCAGCAGCCAGCGTGACAGGGACACTGAAGCTTTCTTT. This codes for CASSQRDRDTEAFF.

The chain combines TRBV6-1 with TRBJ2-1, with D possibly being TRBD1 (6 bases). Trimming removed 3 bases at V and 1 base at J, with 10 bases between. The CDR3 covers 15 residues. Germline-derived CDR1 and CDR2 are MNHNS and SASEGT. The CDR3 region has the DNA TGTGCCAGCAGTGATGGGGGCTCTTCCTACAATGAGCAGTTCTTC. It codes for CASSDGGSSYNEQFF.

This sequence joins TRBV6-5 and TRBJ1-2, with D possibly matching TRBD1 (5 bases). Germline V CDR1 and CDR2: MNHEY, SVGAGI. V was shortened by 6 bases and J by 1 base, with 9 bases between the two germline ends. CDR3 length: 13 amino acids. The CDR3 nucleotides are TGTGCCAGCAGCATGACAGTTAACTATGGCTACACCTTC. This translates into CASSMTVNYGYTF.

V usage is TRBV6-6 and J usage is TRBJ1-2; a weak D match, TRBD1 (6 bases). Germline-derived CDR1 and CDR2 are MNHNY and SVGAGI (reference sequence). Deletions cut 2 bases from V and 7 bases from J, with 8 bases between. CDR3 length: 12 residues. The CDR3 DNA is TGTGCCAGCAGTTACCCGGACAGTGGCTACACCTTC. Its translation is CASSYPDSGYTF.

The chain couples TRBV3-1 (or the pseudogene TRBV3-2) to TRBJ1-2, with 9 positions matching TRBD1. CDR3 length: 15 residues. In germline, CDR1 is LGHDT, CDR2 YNNKEL (reference sequence). Losses at the gene ends were 4 bases for V and 4 bases for J; bases not matched to a gene: 7. For the CDR3, the DNA is TGTGCCAGCAGCCCTGGGACAGGGCGTAGCTATGGCTACACCTTC. Translating gives CASSPGTGRSYGYTF.

This clone was observed a few times. The J gene is TRBJ2-3, the V gene TRBV3-1 (or the pseudogene TRBV3-2); 8 bases align to TRBD2. CDR3 length: 16 residues. The germline gives CDR1 LGHDT, CDR2 YNNKEL (reference sequence). Trimming took 4 bases from V and 2 from J; bases not matched to a gene: 8. The CDR3 reads CASSRTLSGVTDTQYF. CDR3 nucleotides: TGTGCCAGCAGCCGAACGCTTAGCGGGGTCACAGATACGCAGTATTTT.

This clone was counted between two and nine times. The chain joins TRBV5-1 to TRBJ1-6, with TRBD1 as a possible D gene (5 bases). The CDR3 runs to 15 residues. V lost 4 bases to trimming and J lost 5 bases, with 13 bases between them. Germline CDR1 is SGHRS and CDR2 is YFSETQ. CDR3 bases: TGCGCCAGCAGCCCCGGCGGGGGAAATAATTCACCCCTCCACTTT. This sequence encodes CASSPGGGNNSPLHF.

The V gene is TRBV5-1, the J gene TRBJ1-5; D unresolved. The germline V gene encodes CDR1 SGHRS and CDR2 YFSETQ. V was shortened by 2 bases and J by 0 bases, with 3 bases between the two germline ends. The CDR3 has 13 residues. The CDR3 sequence is CASSFLSNQPQHF. DNA of the CDR3: TGCGCCAGCAGCTTCCTTAGCAATCAGCCCCAGCATTTT.